The rows below give T cell receptor beta chains drawn from one sample of a study of OX40 agonist ivuxolimab in advanced cancers. The data were produced by immunoSEQ multiplex PCR, yet TCRdb's version contains in-frame clones alone and is incomplete. In the table there are some 98,000 clones, around 85% of which are singletons. Source: CD4+ or CD8+ T cells sorted from blood, taken in a trial of the OX40 agonist ivuxolimab. These receptors were taken from an adult with an advanced solid tumor such as melanoma, head and neck, liver or kidney cancer. CDR3s include the opening cysteine and the closing phenylalanine or tryptophan. The D gene is left open where the match is weak. Clone size is stated in some rows and not others, as once, few, many or a class when expanded.

TRBJ2-3	-	TRBV5-4	-	TGTGCCAGCAGCTTGGGACGGAAAACAGATACGCAGTATTTT	CASSLGRKTDTQYF
TRBJ2-5	-	TRBV7-8	-	TGTGCCAGCAGCTTAGCAGGGGCAGCAATGGAGACCCAGTACTTC	CASSLAGAAMETQYF
TRBJ2-3	-	TRBV15	-	TGTGCCACCAGCAGAGATCGGAGCGCGGGGACAGATACGCAGTATTTT	CATSRDRSAGTDTQYF
TRBJ2-5	TRBD2	TRBV5-1	-	TGCGCCAGCAGCTTGCCGGGAGGCGAGACCCAGTACTTC	CASSLPGGETQYF
TRBJ1-6	-	TRBV18	-	TGTGCCAGCTCACCAGTCGGCAGGGGAACGAATTCACCCCTCCACTTT	CASSPVGRGTNSPLHF
TRBJ2-3	TRBD2	TRBV30	-	TGTGCCTGGAGGAGGACTAGCGGGAGGTGGACAGATACGCAGTATTTT	CAWRRTSGRWTDTQYF
TRBJ1-6	TRBD1	TRBV5-4	-	TGTGCCAGCAGCACCAGACAGGGGAATTCACCCCTCCACTTT	CASSTRQGNSPLHF
TRBJ1-1	-	TRBV11-2	once	TGTGCCAGCAGCTTAGATGGGTGGACTGAAGCTTTCTTT	CASSLDGWTEAFF
TRBJ2-1	-	TRBV4-3	-	TGCGCCAGCAGCCTAGGGGGGAGGGTAGGGAATGAGCAGTTCTTC	CASSLGGRVGNEQFF
TRBJ1-1	-	TRBV14	-	TGTGCCAGCAGCCAAATCACCCGAGTCACTGAAGCTTTCTTT	CASSQITRVTEAFF
TRBJ1-1	-	TRBV6-1	-	TGTGCCAGCAGTCCCCGGAGCACCACTGAAGCTTTCTTT	CASSPRSTTEAFF
TRBJ1-6	-	TRBV5-1	-	TGCGCCAGCACCGGGGGCAACTATAATTCACCCCTCCACTTT	CASTGGNYNSPLHF
TRBJ1-2	TRBD1	TRBV20-1	-	TGCAGCACGACAGGGGGGGGCTACACCTTC	CSTTGGGYTF
TRBJ2-1	TRBD2	TRBV7-6	-	TGTGCCAGCAGCTTAGTTCTGGGAACTAGCGGATACAATGAGCAGTTCTTC	CASSLVLGTSGYNEQFF
TRBJ1-1	-	TRBV7-9	-	TGTGCCAGCAGCTTAGCCCGCGCAGGGGAGACTGAAGCTTTCTTT	CASSLARAGETEAFF
TRBJ1-1	-	TRBV30	-	TGTGCCTGGAACCTGGGCGGGACCACTGAAGCTTTCTTT	CAWNLGGTTEAFF
TRBJ2-4	TRBD1	TRBV6-1	-	TGTGCCAGCAGTGCCCAGGGGGCTGTTGCCAAAAACATTCAGTACTTC	CASSAQGAVAKNIQYF
TRBJ1-2	-	TRBV4-1	-	TGCGCCAGCAGCCAAGGGCTAGCCACTAACTATGGCTACACCTTC	CASSQGLATNYGYTF
TRBJ1-4	-	TRBV2	-	TGTGCCAGCAGTGAACCCAGGGACGCAACTAATGAAAAACTGTTTTTT	CASSEPRDATNEKLFF
TRBJ2-4	-	TRBV12-5	-	TGTGCTAGTGGTTTGGTACGGGACATTCAGTACTTC	CASGLVRDIQYF
TRBJ2-5	-	TRBV29-1	-	TGCAGCGTTGTTGGCAAACAAGAGACCCAGTACTTC	CSVVGKQETQYF
TRBJ2-5	TRBD1	TRBV5-1	-	TGCGCCAGCAGCTCGGACAGGGTTATCCAAGAGACCCAGTACTTC	CASSSDRVIQETQYF
TRBJ1-6	-	TRBV5-1	-	TGCGCCAGCAGCTTAGGGACTCTCTATAATTCACCCCTCCACTTT	CASSLGTLYNSPLHF
TRBJ2-7	-	TRBV2	-	TGTGCCAGCAGTGAAGCGGTAAAGGGGGGATCCTACGAGCAGTACTTC	CASSEAVKGGSYEQYF
TRBJ2-2	TRBD1	TRBV28	-	TGTGCCAGCAGTTTGACAGGGGGTAGCGGGGAGCTGTTTTTT	CASSLTGGSGELFF
TRBJ2-3	-	TRBV6-5	-	TGTGCCAGCAGTAAGGGACAACAAGGAGATACGCAGTATTTT	CASSKGQQGDTQYF
TRBJ2-3	-	TRBV28	-	TGTGCCAGCAGTTCGGGATACTATACGCAGTATTTT	CASSSGYYTQYF
TRBJ2-5	-	TRBV2	-	TGTGCCAGCAGTGCGAGAGAGACCCAGTACTTC	CASSARETQYF
TRBJ2-5	-	TRBV18	-	TGTGCCAGCAAAAAAGCCCCCGGGGGCCAAGAGACCCAGTACTTC	CASKKAPGGQETQYF
TRBJ1-1	TRBD1	TRBV11-2	-	TGTGCCAGCACCGGGACAGGGGGCTATAAAACTGAAGCTTTCTTT	CASTGTGGYKTEAFF
TRBJ1-1	-	TRBV19	-	TGTGCCAGTAGTATAGGGGGGGCGCGTACTGAAGCTTTCTTT	CASSIGGARTEAFF
TRBJ2-7	TRBD1	TRBV27	once	TGTGCCAGCAGTTCCGGACAGGGATACTACGAGCAGTACTTC	CASSSGQGYYEQYF
TRBJ1-4	TRBD1	TRBV14	-	TGTGCCAGCAGCCGATCCGGGACAGCAACTAATGAAAAACTGTTTTTT	CASSRSGTATNEKLFF
TRBJ2-3	TRBD2	TRBV7-2	-	TGTGCAAGCGGGAGGGCCTATAGCACAGATACGCAGTATTTT	CASGRAYSTDTQYF
TRBJ1-5	-	TRBV10-2	-	TGCGCCAGCAGTGAGTCGGGGGGGCGCTATCAGCCCCAGCATTTT	CASSESGGRYQPQHF
TRBJ2-5	-	TRBV7-6	-	TGTGCCAGCAGCTTATATAGTGTCGGGGCGAGACAACAAGAGACCCAGTACTTC	CASSLYSVGARQQETQYF
TRBJ2-5	TRBD2	TRBV7-2	-	TGTGCCAGCAGCAGGGGAACAGGGGTGAATAGCGGGAGAGAGACCCAGTACTTC	CASSRGTGVNSGRETQYF
TRBJ1-1	-	TRBV18	-	TGTGCCAGCTCACCCTCCCCAGGCACCTGGTGGGACACTGAAGCTTTCTTT	CASSPSPGTWWDTEAFF
TRBJ1-5	-	TRBV6-1	-	TGTGCCAGCTCATTACAGGGACGGGGACAGCCCCAGCATTTT	CASSLQGRGQPQHF
TRBJ2-1	-	TRBV11-2	-	TGTGCCAGCAGCCCCCTACCCTACTACAATGAGCAGTTCTTC	CASSPLPYYNEQFF
TRBJ2-7	-	TRBV27	once	TGTGCCAGCAGGCAGTCTTCTTCCTACGAGCAGTACTTC	CASRQSSSYEQYF
TRBJ1-1	TRBD1	TRBV19	-	TGTGCCAGTAGTCGGACAGGGCGGACTGAAGCTTTCTTT	CASSRTGRTEAFF
TRBJ1-1	-	TRBV7-9	-	TGTGCCAGCAGCCCTGAGAGGGCGAACACTGAAGCTTTCTTT	CASSPERANTEAFF
TRBJ2-3	TRBD1	TRBV6-5	-	TGTGCCAGCAGTCTAAGACAGGGGGGAACAGATACGCAGTATTTT	CASSLRQGGTDTQYF
TRBJ2-4	TRBD2	TRBV11-2	-	TGTGCCAGCAGCTTAGATCAGGGACTAGCGGACGCCAAAAACATTCAGTACTTC	CASSLDQGLADAKNIQYF
TRBJ1-1	-	TRBV4-3	many	TGCGCCAGCAGCCGAACTTCTACCACTGAAGCTTTCTTT	CASSRTSTTEAFF
TRBJ2-5	-	TRBV19	few	TGTGCCAGTAGTCAGACTGGTCGGATGGGAGAGACCCAGTACTTC	CASSQTGRMGETQYF
TRBJ2-3	-	TRBV20-1	few	TGCAGTGCTAGCCGGGGGAGAACGCAGTATTTT	CSASRGRTQYF
TRBJ1-5	-	TRBV19	-	TGTGCCATTTCAGTGGCGGATAGCCAGCCCCAGCATTTT	CAISVADSQPQHF
TRBJ2-1	TRBD2	TRBV30	-	TGTGCCTGGAGTGGGCTAGCGGGAATTGAGCAGTTCTTC	CAWSGLAGIEQFF
TRBJ2-7	TRBD1	TRBV7-9	few	TGTGCCAGCAGCCTACAGGGGATCGAGCAGTACTTC	CASSLQGIEQYF
TRBJ2-7	TRBD1	TRBV5-1	once	TGCGCCAGCAGCGTGGGACAGGGTATGGGCGAGCAGTACTTC	CASSVGQGMGEQYF